This T cell receptor (beta chain) appears in the sequencing data of a study of OX40 agonist ivuxolimab in advanced cancers. Study as a whole: An agonistic human IgG2 monoclonal antibody against OX40 (CD134) was given.

Method: immunoSEQ multiplex PCR; TCRdb's copy keeps in-frame clones and lacks some. The sample lists about 67,000 clones, 84% occurring once. Germline loops: CDR1 SGHVS, CDR2 FQNEAQ. Trimming left V 5 bases short and J 11 bases short, with 16 bases between. The CDR3 runs 13 residues. The sequencing here drew on CD4+ or CD8+ T cells sorted from blood, taken in a trial of the OX40 agonist ivuxolimab. The clonotype was recovered from an adult with an advanced solid tumor such as melanoma, head and neck, liver or kidney cancer. The gene calls are TRBV7-8 and TRBJ1-5; perhaps TRBD1 as D (5 bases). The DNA for the CDR3 is TGTGCCAGCAGCCCGACAGTCTTGCTGACCCAGCATTTT. It yields the protein CASSPTVLLTQHF.